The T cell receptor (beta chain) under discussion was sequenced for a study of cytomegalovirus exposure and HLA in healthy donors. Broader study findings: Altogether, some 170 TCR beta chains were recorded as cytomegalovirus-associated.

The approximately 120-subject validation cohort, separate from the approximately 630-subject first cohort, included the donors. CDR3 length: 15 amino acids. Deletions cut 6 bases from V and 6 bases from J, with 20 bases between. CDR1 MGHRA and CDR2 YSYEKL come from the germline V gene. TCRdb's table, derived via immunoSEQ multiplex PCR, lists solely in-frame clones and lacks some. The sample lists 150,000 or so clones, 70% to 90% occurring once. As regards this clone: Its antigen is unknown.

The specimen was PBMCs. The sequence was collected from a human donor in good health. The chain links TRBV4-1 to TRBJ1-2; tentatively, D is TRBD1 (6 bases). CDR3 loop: CASRREDSARHGYTF. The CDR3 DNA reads TGCGCCAGCAGGAGAGAGGACAGCGCCCGACATGGCTACACCTTC.